This T cell receptor beta chain was sequenced during a study of blood T cell repertoires in COVID-19. Study-wide background: Sites across the United States, Italy and Spain contributed samples from acute and convalescent COVID-19. Sources were T cells, B-cell-depleted T cells, or PBMCs; the material itself was cDNA or gDNA.

CDR3 length: 11 residues. Original handling: Amplifying reference gene primers gave estimates of nucleated cell counts. TCRdb keeps only in-frame clones here, not all; method: immunoSEQ multiplex PCR. D and trimming were read from the DNA, whereas the V and J calls and clone size are those reported in that table. The sample has a few hundred thousand clones; about 85% are singletons. This TCR was sampled from a man aged 40-49 years with acute or convalescent COVID-19. The sample comprised peripheral blood. The rearrangement links TRBV21-1 to TRBJ1-1. TRBV21-1 is described as a pseudogene. The CDR3 region is CASSPPGGAFF. The CDR3 nucleotides read TGTGCCAGCAGCCCACCGGGGGGGGCTTTCTTT.